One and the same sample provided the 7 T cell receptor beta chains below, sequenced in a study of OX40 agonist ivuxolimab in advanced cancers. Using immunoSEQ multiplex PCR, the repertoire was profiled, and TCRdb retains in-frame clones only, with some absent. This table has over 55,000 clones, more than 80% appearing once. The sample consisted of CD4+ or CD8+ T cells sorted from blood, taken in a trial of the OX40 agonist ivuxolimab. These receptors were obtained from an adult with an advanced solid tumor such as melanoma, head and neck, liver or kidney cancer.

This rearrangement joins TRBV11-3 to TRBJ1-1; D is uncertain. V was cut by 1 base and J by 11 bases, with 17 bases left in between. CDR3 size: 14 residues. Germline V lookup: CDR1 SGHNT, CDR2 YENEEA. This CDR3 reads CASSLALNEGMAFF. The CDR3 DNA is TGTGCCAGCAGCTTAGCTTTGAATGAGGGAATGGCTTTCTTT.

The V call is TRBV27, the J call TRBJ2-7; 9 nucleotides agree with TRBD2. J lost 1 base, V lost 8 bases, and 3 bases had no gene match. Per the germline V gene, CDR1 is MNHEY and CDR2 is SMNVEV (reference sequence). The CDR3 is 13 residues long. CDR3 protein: CASRGLASYEQYF. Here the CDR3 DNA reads TGTGCCAGCCGGGGACTAGCTTCCTACGAGCAGTACTTC.

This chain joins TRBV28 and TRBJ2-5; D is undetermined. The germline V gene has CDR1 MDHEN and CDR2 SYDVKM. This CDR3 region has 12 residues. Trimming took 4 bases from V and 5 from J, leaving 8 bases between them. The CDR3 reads CASSWATETQYF. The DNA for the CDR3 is TGTGCCAGCAGTTGGGCCACGGAGACCCAGTACTTC.

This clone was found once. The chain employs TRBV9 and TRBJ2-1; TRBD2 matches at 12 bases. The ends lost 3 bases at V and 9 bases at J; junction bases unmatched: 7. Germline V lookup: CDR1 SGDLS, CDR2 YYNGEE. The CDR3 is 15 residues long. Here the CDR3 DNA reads TGTGCCAGCAGCGCCGCTAGCGGGAGGGTGGGTGAGCAGTTCTTC. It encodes CASSAASGRVGEQFF. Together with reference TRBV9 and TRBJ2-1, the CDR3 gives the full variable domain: DSGVTQTPKHLITATGQRVTLRCSPRSGDLSVYWYQQSLDQGLQFLIQYYNGEERAKGNILERFSAQQFPDLHSELNLSSLELGDSALYFCASSAASGRVGEQFFGPGTRLTVL.

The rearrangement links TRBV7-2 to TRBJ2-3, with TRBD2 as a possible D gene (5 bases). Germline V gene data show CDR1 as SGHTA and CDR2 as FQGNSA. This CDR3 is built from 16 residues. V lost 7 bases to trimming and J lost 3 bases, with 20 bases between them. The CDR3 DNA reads TGTGCCAGCACCATAGCGCGCCGGGCTCCGACAGATACGCAGTATTTT. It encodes CASTIARRAPTDTQYF.

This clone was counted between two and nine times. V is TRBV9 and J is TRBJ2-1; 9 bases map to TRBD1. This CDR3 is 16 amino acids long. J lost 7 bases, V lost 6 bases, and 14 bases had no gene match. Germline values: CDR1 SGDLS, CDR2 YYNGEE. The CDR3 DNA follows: TGTGCCAGCACCCCAAGGGTAGGACAGGGGTCAAATGAGCAGTTCTTC. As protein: CASTPRVGQGSNEQFF.

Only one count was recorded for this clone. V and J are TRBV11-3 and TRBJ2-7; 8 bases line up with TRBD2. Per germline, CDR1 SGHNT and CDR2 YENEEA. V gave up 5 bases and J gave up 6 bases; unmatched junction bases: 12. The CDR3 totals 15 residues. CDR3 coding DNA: TGTGCCAGCAGCCCTGCGGGGGCGGGAGGAGGCGAGCAGTACTTC. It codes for CASSPAGAGGGEQYF. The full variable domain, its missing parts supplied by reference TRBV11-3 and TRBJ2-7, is EAGVVQSPRYKIIEKKQPVAFWCNPISGHNTLYWYLQNLGQGPELLIRYENEEAVDDSQLPKDRFSAERLKGVDSTLKIQPAELGDSAVYLCASSPAGAGGGEQYFGPGTRLTVT.